This TCR beta chain came from a study of blood T cells in healthy people across ages. V was shortened by 5 bases and J by 6 bases, with 10 bases between the two germline ends. CDR1 is MDHEN, CDR2 SYDVKM, per germline. CDR3 length: 12 amino acids. Using a J-beta primer mix together with a sample-barcoded 5' primer, a second PCR was run for about 6 to 12 cycles. TCRdb passed the 5' RACE reads through MiXCR, listing each CDR3 protein once. The table shows 850,000 to 1,100,000 distinct CDR3 sequences, with around two fifths occurring only once. The sample taken for sequencing was blood. J is TRBJ1-1 and V is TRBV28; D is unresolved. The TCR was taken from a man aged 18 to 35 in good health. The DNA for the CDR3 is TGTGCCAGCAGTCCTGGTCGGCCTGAAGCTTTCTTT. Residues: CASSPGRPEAFF.